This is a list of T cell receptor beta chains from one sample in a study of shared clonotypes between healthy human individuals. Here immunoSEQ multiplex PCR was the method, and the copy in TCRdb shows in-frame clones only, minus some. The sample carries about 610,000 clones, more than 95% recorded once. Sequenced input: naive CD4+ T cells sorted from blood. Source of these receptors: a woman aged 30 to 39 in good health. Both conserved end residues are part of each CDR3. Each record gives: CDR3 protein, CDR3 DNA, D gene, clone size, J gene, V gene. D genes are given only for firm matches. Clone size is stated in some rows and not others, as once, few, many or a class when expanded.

CASSLGGGTQYF TGTGCCAGCAGCTTAGGGGGGGGGACCCAGTACTTC TRBD2 . TRBJ2-5 TRBV7-6
CASRPEVPTSASNTGELFF TGTGCAAGTCGCCCCGAGGTCCCGACTAGCGCATCGAACACCGGGGAGCTGTTTTTT . . TRBJ2-2 TRBV12-2
CAGWTGETQYF TGTGCCGGATGGACTGGGGAGACCCAGTACTTC . . TRBJ2-5 TRBV7-8
CAIRKRESDEQYF TGTGCCATCAGAAAGCGGGAGAGCGACGAGCAGTACTTC TRBD2 once TRBJ2-7 TRBV10-3
CASRVRWGGHSNQPQHF TGTGCCAGTAGGGTCCGTTGGGGGGGACATAGCAATCAGCCCCAGCATTTT . . TRBJ1-5 TRBV19
CASREGGTDTQYF TGTGCCAGCAGAGAGGGTGGCACAGATACGCAGTATTTT . . TRBJ2-3 TRBV2
CASQVSNQPQHF TGTGCCAGCCAAGTTAGCAATCAGCCCCAGCATTTT . . TRBJ1-5 TRBV28
CASSYYGGGNYEQYF TGTGCCAGCAGTTACTATGGCGGGGGAAACTACGAGCAGTACTTC TRBD2 . TRBJ2-7 TRBV6-5
CASTRGRGSSYEQYF TGTGCCAGCACCCGGGGGAGGGGAAGCTCCTACGAGCAGTACTTC TRBD2 . TRBJ2-7 TRBV6-5
CASSLILEGRNGYTF TGTGCCAGCAGCTTAATTCTGGAGGGGAGAAACGGCTACACCTTC . . TRBJ1-2 TRBV7-9
CASTGSSYNEQFF TGTGCCAGCACAGGGAGCTCCTACAATGAGCAGTTCTTC . . TRBJ2-1 TRBV6-6
CASSIGASNEQYF TGTGCCAGTAGTATCGGAGCTTCGAACGAGCAGTACTTC . . TRBJ2-7 TRBV19
CASSYNSGTLGSPLHF TGTGCCAGCAGTTATAATTCTGGGACATTGGGCTCACCCCTCCACTTT . . TRBJ1-6 TRBV6-5
CASTGLAGAAGANVLTF TGCGCCAGCACCGGACTAGCGGGAGCGGCCGGGGCCAACGTCCTGACTTTC TRBD2 . TRBJ2-6 TRBV5-1
CASSADSGKITGELFF TGTGCCAGCTCAGCCGATAGCGGGAAGATCACCGGGGAGCTGTTTTTT TRBD2 . TRBJ2-2 TRBV18
CASLYMGEQYF TGTGCCAGCCTCTACATGGGCGAGCAGTACTTC . . TRBJ2-7 TRBV25-1
CASSVPGQGADTQYF TGCGCCAGCTCCGTCCCGGGACAGGGGGCAGATACGCAGTATTTT TRBD1 . TRBJ2-3 TRBV5-1
CASSLDLAGGGELFF TGTGCCAGCAGCTTAGATCTAGCGGGAGGCGGGGAGCTGTTTTTT TRBD2 . TRBJ2-2 TRBV7-8
CASSTLGAGEQFF TGCGCCAGCAGTACCCTCGGGGCAGGTGAGCAGTTCTTC . . TRBJ2-1 TRBV5-1
CASTLNGGNTEAFF TGCGCCAGCACCCTAAACGGGGGGAACACTGAAGCTTTCTTT . . TRBJ1-1 TRBV5-1
CASSLGTGGVGYTF TGCGCCAGCAGCTTGGGGACAGGGGGCGTTGGCTACACCTTC TRBD1 once TRBJ1-2 TRBV5-1
CASSPASGPAYEQYF TGTGCCAGCAGCCCCGCTAGCGGACCAGCCTACGAGCAGTACTTC TRBD2 . TRBJ2-7 TRBV13